This is a list of T cell receptor beta chains from one sample in a study of cytomegalovirus exposure and HLA in healthy donors. Some clones are missing from TCRdb's copy, which holds only in-frame ones; the method was immunoSEQ multiplex PCR. The profile shows some 65,000 clones, roughly 96% of them singletons. Sequenced material: PBMCs. These receptor sequences come from a man younger than 35 in good health and CMV-seronegative. CDR3s include the opening cysteine and the closing phenylalanine or tryptophan. A D gene is named only where the DNA matches it firmly. Some rows mark clone size as missing; the rest say once, few, many or name a class of expanded clone.

cdr3_nt	cdr3_aa	v_call	d_call	j_call	clone_size
TGTGCCAGCAGTTTAATGAGCTCTGGAAACACCATATATTTT	CASSLMSSGNTIYF	TRBV6-1	NA	TRBJ1-3	NA
TGTGCCAGCAGCTTAGATTCGAGGGATGAAGCTTTCTTT	CASSLDSRDEAFF	TRBV11-3	NA	TRBJ1-1	NA
TGCACCAGCAGCCAAGCTGAGACCCAGTACTTC	CTSSQAETQYF	TRBV1	NA	TRBJ2-5	NA
TGTGCCAGCAGCGAGGCAGTGAACACTGAAGCTTTCTTT	CASSEAVNTEAFF	TRBV6-6	NA	TRBJ1-1	few
TGTGCCATCAGTGCGGGACAGGGGCAACAAGAGACCCAGTACTTC	CAISAGQGQQETQYF	TRBV10-3	TRBD1	TRBJ2-5	NA
TGTGCCAGCAGCTTGGTGGGTGGACAGGCCACGATTGAAGCTTTCTTT	CASSLVGGQATIEAFF	TRBV5-5	TRBD1	TRBJ1-1	NA
TGCGCCAGCAGCTTGTATGGCGGCGGTTATAGCTCCTACAATGAGCAGTTCTTC	CASSLYGGGYSSYNEQFF	TRBV5-1	NA	TRBJ2-1	NA
TGTGCCAGCAGCTCCATAGCGGGAGGAGTAGAGACCCAGTACTTC	CASSSIAGGVETQYF	TRBV7-2	TRBD2	TRBJ2-5	NA
TGTGCCAGCAGCCTGGGACTAAACATTCAGTACTTC	CASSLGLNIQYF	TRBV2	NA	TRBJ2-4	NA
TGTGCCAGCAGTTGGGGGGGTATCATGAACACTGAAGCTTTCTTT	CASSWGGIMNTEAFF	TRBV27	NA	TRBJ1-1	NA
TGTGCCAGTTACAGGGCGGCAGGAAACACCATATATTTT	CASYRAAGNTIYF	TRBV19	NA	TRBJ1-3	NA
TGTGCCAGCAGCGCGGCGCCAGGGCTATCGCGTGAAAAACTGTTTTTT	CASSAAPGLSREKLFF	TRBV9	NA	TRBJ1-4	NA
TGTGCCAGCAGTTCCCCGACAGGGAACTATGGCTACACCTTC	CASSSPTGNYGYTF	TRBV28	TRBD1	TRBJ1-2	NA
TGTGCCAGCAGCACAACTAGCGAAAGCTACGAGCAGTACTTC	CASSTTSESYEQYF	TRBV7-9	TRBD2	TRBJ2-7	NA
TGTGCCAGCAGCGTAGCAGGCTACGCCTACAATGAGCAGTTCTTC	CASSVAGYAYNEQFF	TRBV9	NA	TRBJ2-1	few
TGTGCCAGCAGCGATGGGACAGAAAATCAGCCCCAGCATTTT	CASSDGTENQPQHF	TRBV9	TRBD1	TRBJ1-5	NA
TGTGCCAGCAGCTCGGGACTAGCGGGAGGAGGGGATACGCAGTATTTT	CASSSGLAGGGDTQYF	TRBV11-3	TRBD2	TRBJ2-3	NA
TGTGCCAGTAGTATAGGGCGGGGGATGAACAATCAGCCCCAGCATTTT	CASSIGRGMNNQPQHF	TRBV19	NA	TRBJ1-5	NA
TGTGCCAGCAGTACCCTAGCGGGAGTAGCAGATACGCAGTATTTT	CASSTLAGVADTQYF	TRBV6-1	TRBD2	TRBJ2-3	NA
TGTGCCAGCAGCGAGACAGGGGGCTTCTCCTACGAGCAGTACTTC	CASSETGGFSYEQYF	TRBV4-2	TRBD1	TRBJ2-7	NA
TGTGCCAGCAGTGAAGATGGGGCAGTCCAAGAGACCCAGTACTTC	CASSEDGAVQETQYF	TRBV6-1	NA	TRBJ2-5	NA
TGCGCCAGCAGCCAACATGATACAGGGGGCTCTGGAAACACCATATATTTT	CASSQHDTGGSGNTIYF	TRBV4-1	TRBD1	TRBJ1-3	NA
TGCGCCAGCAGTGAGTCGCACGTCAGTGAAAAACTGTTTTTT	CASSESHVSEKLFF	TRBV10-1	NA	TRBJ1-4	NA
TGTGCCAGCAGCGACCATAGTGGACTAGCGGGAGATTCCGAGCAGTACTTC	CASSDHSGLAGDSEQYF	TRBV9	TRBD2	TRBJ2-7	NA
TGTGCCATCACGGGGGGACAGGGGAATTCACCCCTCCACTTT	CAITGGQGNSPLHF	TRBV10-3	TRBD1	TRBJ1-6	NA
TGTGCCAGCAGCGGACAGGGAAAAGGAACTGAAGCTTTCTTT	CASSGQGKGTEAFF	TRBV2	TRBD1	TRBJ1-1	once
TGTGCCAGCAGTGTGACTAGAGTGAGGGGGGGAGAGACCCAGTACTTC	CASSVTRVRGGETQYF	TRBV2	NA	TRBJ2-5	once
TGTGCCAGCAGCTTTAGGCTAGCGGGAGGAAGCACAGATACGCAGTATTTT	CASSFRLAGGSTDTQYF	TRBV5-6	TRBD2	TRBJ2-3	NA
TGTGCCAGTAGTATAGGTCACCTCCTAGCGGGAGGGCAAGAGCAGTTCTTC	CASSIGHLLAGGQEQFF	TRBV19	TRBD2	TRBJ2-1	NA
TGTGCCTGGACCCTAGCGGGAGGGCACACCGGGGAGCTGTTTTTT	CAWTLAGGHTGELFF	TRBV30	TRBD2	TRBJ2-2	NA
TGTGCCAGCAGTCCCTTGAGTCGAGATGAGCAGTTCTTC	CASSPLSRDEQFF	TRBV14	NA	TRBJ2-1	NA
TGTGCCAGCACCATGACAGGGTCCCCCTACGAGCAGTACTTC	CASTMTGSPYEQYF	TRBV28	TRBD1	TRBJ2-7	NA
TGTGCCAGCAGTGACAGGGGGTACTCCTACGAGCAGTACTTC	CASSDRGYSYEQYF	TRBV2	TRBD1	TRBJ2-7	NA
TGTGCCAGCAGCCTGGGACAGGTGATGGGTCAGCCCCAGCATTTT	CASSLGQVMGQPQHF	TRBV7-8	TRBD1	TRBJ1-5	NA
TGTGCCAGCAGTGAAGGCCAGGGTCCTAACACTGAAGCTTTCTTT	CASSEGQGPNTEAFF	TRBV2	NA	TRBJ1-1	NA
TGTGCCACCCAACAGGGTGAAAAACTGTTTTTT	CATQQGEKLFF	TRBV6-1	NA	TRBJ1-4	NA
TGTGCCAGCAGCTACGATCGGACTAGCGGGAGGTCCGGGGAGCTGTTTTTT	CASSYDRTSGRSGELFF	TRBV7-3	TRBD2	TRBJ2-2	NA
TGCGCCAGCAGCTTGGTCGGGTCCGACGAGCAGTACTTC	CASSLVGSDEQYF	TRBV5-1	NA	TRBJ2-7	NA
TGTGCCAGCAGCGTAGGGGGCCCTATCCTAAACACCATATATTTT	CASSVGGPILNTIYF	TRBV9	NA	TRBJ1-3	NA
TGCGCCAGCAGCTTGTCCCCCCAGGGGCCGAACACTGAAGCTTTCTTT	CASSLSPQGPNTEAFF	TRBV5-1	NA	TRBJ1-1	NA
TGCAGCGTTGCGGACCCGGGACAGGGAAGGCCTGAAGCTTTCTTT	CSVADPGQGRPEAFF	TRBV29-1	TRBD1	TRBJ1-1	NA
TGTGCCAGCAGCCCGCCGGGACAGAGTCTCAAGGGTACGCAGTATTTT	CASSPPGQSLKGTQYF	TRBV5-4	TRBD1	TRBJ2-3	NA
TGTGCCAGCAGGCCTGGGACAGGGGGCCGTGAAGCTTTCTTT	CASRPGTGGREAFF	TRBV27	TRBD1	TRBJ1-1	NA
TGCGCCAGCAGCCAAGAGCGGTTGAACACTGAAGCTTTCTTT	CASSQERLNTEAFF	TRBV4-1	NA	TRBJ1-1	NA
TGTGCCAGCAGCCTTACAGGGGCTGAGCGGTTCTTC	CASSLTGAERFF	TRBV14	TRBD1	TRBJ2-1	NA
TGTGCCAGCAGACCCCTCGGGGGACCAAACACAGATACGCAGTATTTT	CASRPLGGPNTDTQYF	TRBV21-1	NA	TRBJ2-3	NA